This T cell receptor (beta chain) appears in the sequencing data of a study of cytomegalovirus exposure and HLA in healthy donors. General study findings and limits: The study carried out a later analysis of TCR beta sequences. It associated 15,000 to 20,000 of them with specific HLA alleles at a false discovery rate of 0.05. More than 150 TCR beta chains were listed as cytomegalovirus-associated. Apparent HLA restriction characterized most CMV-associated TCR beta chains in a later analysis.

With regard to this clone: The antigen is undetermined.

60 Vbeta and 13 Jbeta primers were used in PCR. Method: immunoSEQ multiplex PCR; TCRdb's copy keeps in-frame clones and lacks some. This table holds some 270,000 clones, 80% to 95% found once. Specimen: PBMCs. The sequence derives from a girl aged 2 to 9 in good health and CMV-seronegative.

DNA of the CDR3: TGTGCCAGTAGTAGGGAGGTTTGGAATGAGCAGTTCTTC. Amino acid sequence: CASSREVWNEQFF. J is TRBJ2-1 and V is TRBV19; weak D call: TRBD2 (6 bases). Germline V gene sequence: CDR1 LNHDA, CDR2 SQIVND (reference sequence). Trimming took off 4 bases at V and 7 bases at J, with 11 bases between the two ends. The CDR3 spans 13 residues.